This T cell receptor beta chain was captured by sequencing in a study of T cell repertoires in cytomegalovirus infection. Whole-study context: Signatures in public TCR beta sequences pointed to both CMV infection and matching HLA type.

TCRdb used MiXCR to reprocess the reads, holding one entry per CDR3 protein. Among 480,000 or so distinct CDR3 sequences listed, around 10% were seen once. CDR1 and CDR2 from the germline V gene are SGHVS and FQNEAQ. Trimming cost V 1 base and J 6 bases; bases outside gene matches: 7. The CDR3 spans 15 residues. General study results and limits: Across the ex vivo response, the dominant clonotypes were HLA-C-restricted CMV-specific TCR beta clonotypes. Using cumulative public TCR beta family frequency, the authors identified those who carried CMV together with the relevant HLA.

This clonotype was counted many times. Its cognate antigen is unknown. This receptor was identified in a human donor in good health (CMV status not recorded). Some clones in this sample may be carry-over from other donors' samples. The specimen was PBMCs. The chain employs TRBV7-8 and TRBJ1-2; the match to TRBD1 covers 8 bases. CDR3 in amino acids: CASSLGAWTGNGYTF. In DNA form, the CDR3 reads TGTGCCAGCAGCTTAGGAGCTTGGACAGGGAATGGCTACACCTTC.